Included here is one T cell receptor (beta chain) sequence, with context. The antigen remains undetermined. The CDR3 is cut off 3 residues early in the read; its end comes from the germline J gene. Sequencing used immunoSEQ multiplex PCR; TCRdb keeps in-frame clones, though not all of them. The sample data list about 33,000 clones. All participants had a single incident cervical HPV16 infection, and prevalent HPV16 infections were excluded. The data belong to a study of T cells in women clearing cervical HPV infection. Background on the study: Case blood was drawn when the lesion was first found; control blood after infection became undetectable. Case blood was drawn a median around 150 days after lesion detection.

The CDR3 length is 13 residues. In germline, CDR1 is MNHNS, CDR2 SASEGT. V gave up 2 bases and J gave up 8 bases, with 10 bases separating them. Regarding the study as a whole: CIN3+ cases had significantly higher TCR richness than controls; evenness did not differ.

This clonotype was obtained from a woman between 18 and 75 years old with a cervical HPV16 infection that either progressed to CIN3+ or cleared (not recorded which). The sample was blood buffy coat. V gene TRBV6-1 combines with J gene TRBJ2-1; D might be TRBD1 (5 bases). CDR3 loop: CASSEWGGDEQFF. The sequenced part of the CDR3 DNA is TGTGCCAGCAGTGAATGGGGCGGCGATGAG.